The 30 T cell receptor beta chains listed next were all sequenced from one sample in a study of shared clonotypes between healthy human individuals. This table comes from immunoSEQ multiplex PCR, and its TCRdb copy is limited to in-frame clones, with some not included. The profile covers a few million clones, with 80% to 95% appearing a single time and around 0.4% taken by the ten largest. Sequencing input: naive CD4+ T cells from PBMCs. Subset denoted: CD45RA+ positively selected. These receptors all stem from a man between 18 and 29 years old in good health. Some clones in this sample may be carry-over from other donors' samples.

About this clone itself: Other nucleotide sequences from this sample produce the same CDR3. The V call is TRBV5-4, the J call TRBJ2-5, with 8 positions matching TRBD2. With 0 bases clipped from V and 4 bases from J, the junction kept 2 bases outside the gene matches. The germline V gene has CDR1 SGHNT and CDR2 YYREEE (reference sequence). CDR3 size: 14 residues. The CDR3 sequence is CASSLGLAGETQYF. DNA for the CDR3: TGTGCCAGCAGCTTGGGGCTAGCGGGAGAGACCCAGTACTTC.

The chain has TRBV2 and TRBJ2-2; 7 bases match TRBD1. With 6 bases clipped from V and 6 bases from J, the junction kept 4 bases outside the gene matches. CDR3 size: 13 residues. Per the germline V gene, CDR1 is SNHLY and CDR2 is FYNNEI. The CDR3 bases are TGTGCCAGCAGGACAACAGGGGCCGGGGAGCTGTTTTTT. It codes for CASRTTGAGELFF. The full variable domain, with the rest looked up from reference TRBV2 and TRBJ2-2, is EPEVTQTPSHQVTQMGQEVILRCVPISNHLYFYWYRQILGQKVEFLVSFYNNEISEKSEIFDDQFSVERPDGSNFTLKIRSTKLEDSAMYFCASRTTGAGELFFGEGSRLTVL.

The V call is TRBV5-8, the J call TRBJ1-3; a possible D gene is TRBD1 (6 bases). Germline V gives CDR1 SGHTS, CDR2 YDEGEE. This CDR3 contains 18 residues. Deletions cut 5 bases from V and 2 bases from J, with 23 bases between. The chain's CDR3 is CASRDVVLWGATGNTIYF. CDR3 DNA: TGTGCCAGCAGAGACGTAGTGTTATGGGGGGCCACTGGAAACACCATATATTTT. The whole variable domain, remainder taken from reference TRBV5-8 and TRBJ1-3, is EAGVTQSPTHLIKTRGQQATLRCSPISGHTSVYWYQQALGLGLQFLLWYDEGEERNRGNFPPRFSGRQFPNYSSELNVNALELEDSALYLCASRDVVLWGATGNTIYFGEGSWLTVV.

This CDR3 reads CASSPPNAKVTQETQYF. In DNA form, the CDR3 reads TGTGCCAGCTCACCACCCAACGCCAAGGTGACCCAAGAGACCCAGTACTTC. The chain uses TRBV18 and TRBJ2-5; no clear D gene. The CDR3 has 17 residues. Germline-derived CDR1 and CDR2 are KGHSH and LQKENI. Trimming left V 0 bases short and J 1 base short, with 15 bases between.

V and J are TRBV11-1 and TRBJ1-1, with TRBD1 as a possible D gene (6 bases). The CDR3 is 14 residues long. V lost 0 bases, J lost 4 bases, and 9 bases lay in between. Germline CDR1 is SGHAT and CDR2 is FQDESV (reference sequence). CDR3 in DNA: TGTGCCAGCAGCTTAGCCAAAGGGGGCACTGAAGCTTTCTTT. This gives the protein CASSLAKGGTEAFF.

V and J are TRBV6-1 and TRBJ1-4; D is uncertain. This CDR3 is built from 14 residues. The V gene's germline CDR1 is MNHNS and CDR2 SASEGT. The V end was cut by 4 bases, the J end by 8 bases, with 14 bases between. CDR3 residues: CASSAAYIGEKLFF. CDR3 nucleotide sequence: TGTGCCAGCAGTGCCGCGTACATTGGGGAAAAACTGTTTTTT.

The rearrangement links TRBV6-5 to TRBJ2-4; no reliable D call. V was clipped by 10 bases and J by 0 bases, with 10 bases between them. Germline V CDR1 and CDR2: MNHEY, SVGAGI. The CDR3 sequence is 13 residues long. The CDR3, as DNA: TGTGCCACCGCCCCTTTAGCCAAAAACATTCAGTACTTC. Translation: CATAPLAKNIQYF.

The CDR3 loop reads CASSQPQLSGRKETQYF. The CDR3 DNA sequence: TGCGCCAGCAGTCAACCGCAGTTGAGCGGGAGGAAAGAGACCCAGTACTTC. V is TRBV23-1 and J is TRBJ2-5, with TRBD2 matching over 9 bases. TRBV23-1 is an ORF; its function is uncertain. V was clipped by 2 bases and J by 3 bases; unmatched bases: 10. The CDR3 loop spans 17 amino acids.

This clone has more than one count but fewer than ten. The same CDR3 can be traced to other DNA sequences in this sample. The CDR3 DNA reads TGTGCCAGCAGTGAACAGGGGGCTACCTACGAGCAGTACTTC. It is translated as CASSEQGATYEQYF. The chain couples TRBV2 to TRBJ2-7, with 8 nucleotides matching TRBD1. This CDR3 region has 14 residues. V trimming: 2 bases; J trimming: 2 bases; junction bases outside the gene matches: 2. Germline V CDR1 and CDR2: SNHLY, FYNNEI.

This clone came up once. The chain recombines TRBV9 with TRBJ2-7; D may be TRBD2 (5 bases). Germline V gene sequence: CDR1 SGDLS, CDR2 YYNGEE. CDR3 length equals 14 residues. Between the trimmed V and J ends, which lost 4 bases and 0 bases, there was a span of 11 bases. The CDR3: CASSPDSYSYEQYF. As DNA, the CDR3 is TGTGCCAGCAGCCCGGACTCCTACTCCTACGAGCAGTACTTC.

Here the CDR3 DNA reads TGTGCCAGCAGCTTAATTAATGAGCAGTACTTC. Protein product: CASSLINEQYF. The chain recombines TRBV7-9 with TRBJ2-7; no firm D call. V lost 2 bases and J 7 bases, leaving 6 bases between the germline ends. This CDR3 region has 11 residues. CDR1 SEHNR and CDR2 FQNEAQ come from the germline V gene (reference sequence).

The chain uses TRBV28 and TRBJ2-1, with 11 bases fitting TRBD2. The germline V gene has CDR1 MDHEN and CDR2 SYDVKM. Unmatched junction bases numbered 14, after V lost 7 bases and J lost 6 bases. The CDR3 runs to 17 residues. The CDR3: CASTPPGTSGSINEQFF. CDR3 coding DNA: TGTGCCAGCACCCCCCCCGGTACTAGCGGGAGTATCAATGAGCAGTTCTTC.

The chain joins TRBV6-6 to TRBJ2-7; no clear D. V lost 8 bases and J lost 6, with 11 bases in between. This CDR3 has 11 residues. The V gene's germline CDR1 is MNHNY and CDR2 SVGAGI (reference sequence). This CDR3 is CASGVAGEQYF. CDR3 nucleotides: TGTGCCAGCGGGGTAGCCGGCGAGCAGTACTTC.

The chain carries TRBV5-4 and TRBJ2-1, with TRBD2 identical over 12 bases. The CDR3 is 17 residues long. Germline values: CDR1 SGHNT, CDR2 YYREEE (reference sequence). The ends lost 4 bases at V and 1 base at J; junction bases unmatched: 6. The CDR3: CASSSILAGGSYNEQFF. The CDR3 nucleotides are TGTGCCAGCAGCAGCATTCTAGCGGGAGGGTCCTACAATGAGCAGTTCTTC.

The chain couples TRBV2 to TRBJ1-3; 9 bases line up with TRBD1. Germline V CDR1 and CDR2: SNHLY, FYNNEI. The V segment lost 10 bases and the J segment 0 bases; nucleotides outside the gene matches: 22. The CDR3 totals 20 residues. The CDR3 loop is CAIRRRVTGGPTLSGNTIYF. In DNA form, the CDR3 reads TGTGCCATCCGTCGTCGTGTGACAGGGGGTCCTACTCTCTCTGGAAACACCATATATTTT.

The chain carries TRBV5-1 and TRBJ2-7; perhaps D is TRBD1 or TRBD2 (6 bases each). The V gene lost 9 bases and the J gene lost 5 bases, with 18 bases spanning the gap. The CDR3 sequence is 13 residues long. The germline CDR1 and CDR2 sequences are SGHRS and YFSETQ. CDR3 nucleotide sequence: TGCGCCACCCGAAGAGGGGGGATGGACGAGCAGTACTTC. Protein product: CATRRGGMDEQYF.

The chain has TRBV29-1 and TRBJ2-1, with 9 bases aligning to TRBD2. The trim removed 4 bases at V and 2 bases at J, leaving 18 bases unmatched. The CDR3 totals 19 residues. The germline V gene encodes CDR1 SQVTM and CDR2 ANQGSEA. In nucleotides, the CDR3 is TGCAGCGTTGCCCTGGGTAGCGGGAGCTTGATGGGGGCCTACAATGAGCAGTTCTTC. Its translation is CSVALGSGSLMGAYNEQFF.

The rearrangement links TRBV5-1 to TRBJ2-1; 7 bases match TRBD2. With V trimmed by 2 bases and J by 0 bases, 2 bases remained unmatched. The germline CDR1 and CDR2 sequences are SGHRS and YFSETQ. This CDR3 contains 15 residues. CDR3 nucleotide sequence: TGCGCCAGCAGCTTTAGCGGGCCCTCCTACAATGAGCAGTTCTTC. Translation gives CASSFSGPSYNEQFF.

Of note for this clone: Other DNA sequences in the same sample also yield this CDR3. The genes are TRBV5-1 and TRBJ2-6; D call uncertain. The CDR3 has 15 amino acids. Germline V gene data show CDR1 as SGHRS and CDR2 as YFSETQ. V was clipped by 0 bases and J by 0 bases, with 4 bases between them. The CDR3 DNA reads as TGCGCCAGCAGCTTGGTCCTCTCTGGGGCCAACGTCCTGACTTTC. Its protein is CASSLVLSGANVLTF.

This clone occurred once. The chain links TRBV30 to TRBJ2-7, with D tentatively TRBD1 (6 bases). CDR3 length: 15 residues. Trimming shortened V by 5 bases and J by 6 bases, and 23 bases separated the two germline ends. Germline V gene data show CDR1 as GTSNPN and CDR2 as SVGIG (reference sequence). The CDR3 nucleotides are TGTGCCTGGGTGAATATGATGGCGAGGGGGTTCGAGCAGTACTTC. It codes for CAWVNMMARGFEQYF.

This sequence joins TRBV28 and TRBJ1-5, with D unclear. V lost 3 bases, J lost 6 bases, and 9 bases lay in between. The CDR3 is made up of 13 amino acids. From germline, CDR1 is MDHEN and CDR2 SYDVKM. The CDR3 loop reads CASSFLGGQPQHF. The DNA of the CDR3 is TGTGCCAGCAGTTTTTTGGGCGGTCAGCCCCAGCATTTT.

The J gene is TRBJ2-2, the V gene TRBV7-6; D possibly corresponds to TRBD1 (5 bases). CDR3 length: 13 residues. V shed 2 bases and J shed 6 bases, with 7 bases lying between them. Germline V gives CDR1 SGHVS, CDR2 FNYEAQ. The CDR3 reads CASSLFRAGELFF. The CDR3 nucleotides read TGTGCCAGCAGCTTATTCAGGGCCGGGGAGCTGTTTTTT.

The chain combines TRBV27 with TRBJ2-7, with 16 bases identical to TRBD2. The CDR3 spans 16 residues. Germline CDR1 MNHEY, CDR2 SMNVEV (reference sequence). J lost 7 bases, V lost 7 bases, and 10 bases had no gene match. CDR3 DNA: TGTGCCAGCATGGGACTAGCGGGAGGGCCTATCCGGGAGCAGTACTTC. Its translation: CASMGLAGGPIREQYF.

This clone has only one observation. The chain employs TRBV28 and TRBJ1-6; tentatively, D is TRBD1 (6 bases). This CDR3 has 14 amino acids. Trimming shortened V by 5 bases and J by 14 bases, and 19 bases separated the two germline ends. CDR1 is MDHEN, CDR2 SYDVKM, per germline. CDR3 in DNA: TGTGCCAGCAGTCCTTGGACAGTTTTGATGGCCCTCCACTTT. Its protein is CASSPWTVLMALHF.

The chain has TRBV5-1 and TRBJ1-5; D remains unclear. V was cut by 0 bases and J by 6 bases, with 10 bases left in between. The CDR3 is 14 residues long. CDR1 is SGHRS and CDR2 is YFSETQ in the germline V gene. CDR3 bases: TGCGCCAGCAGCTTGGAAGGGAGAGGTCAGCCCCAGCATTTT. This sequence encodes CASSLEGRGQPQHF.

In DNA form, the CDR3 reads TGTGCCAGTAGTCCGGGAGCGGGCACAGATACGCAGTATTTT. This encodes CASSPGAGTDTQYF. The chain couples TRBV19 to TRBJ2-3, with D tentatively TRBD2 (6 bases). V was pared by 5 bases and J by 1 base, with 10 bases between. The CDR3 length is 14 residues. Germline CDR1 is LNHDA and CDR2 is SQIVND (reference sequence).

CDR3 DNA: TGTGCCAGCAGACGTGTGGGTGGCTACACCTTC. Protein sequence: CASRRVGGYTF. The chain employs TRBV7-2 and TRBJ1-2; D remains ambiguous. The CDR3 is 11 residues long. The germline gives CDR1 SGHTA, CDR2 FQGNSA. The V gene lost 6 bases and the J gene lost 7 bases, with 9 bases spanning the gap.

The chain carries TRBV6-6 and TRBJ1-2; 7 nucleotides line up with TRBD1. This CDR3 has 13 residues. Germline V gene sequence: CDR1 MNHNY, CDR2 SVGAGI (reference sequence). The junction had 10 bases not matched to a gene; V was cut back by 9 bases and J by 6 bases. This CDR3 reads CASNNRGSNGYTF. The CDR3, as DNA: TGTGCCAGTAACAACAGGGGATCGAATGGCTACACCTTC.

V is TRBV7-9 and J is TRBJ1-2; D remains unclear. CDR3 size: 14 residues. Germline V gene lookup returns CDR1 SEHNR and CDR2 FQNEAQ (reference sequence). V lost 5 bases, J lost 8 bases, and 18 bases lay in between. The CDR3 loop reads CASSPNSDPSGYTF. CDR3 DNA sequence: TGTGCCAGCAGCCCCAACTCGGACCCTTCGGGCTACACCTTC.

The chain has TRBV28 and TRBJ2-5; D might be TRBD2 (6 bases). The V and J ends lost 6 bases and 10 bases respectively, with 21 bases between them. The length of the CDR3 is 14 residues. Germline loops: CDR1 MDHEN, CDR2 SYDVKM. As DNA, the CDR3 is TGTGCCAGCAGACCCGGGCCGGGAGCCCTGGGCCAGTACTTC. This sequence encodes CASRPGPGALGQYF.